This T cell receptor beta chain comes out of a study of T cell repertoires in cytomegalovirus infection. Study overall: Matching HLA type, along with CMV infection, was indicated by public TCR beta signatures.

Only a few counts were recorded for this clonotype. Each CDR3 protein gets one entry after TCRdb re-called the reads with MiXCR. The sample carries 200,000 to 250,000 distinct CDR3 sequences, roughly 22% recorded once. The CDR3 extends over 14 amino acids. Trimming left V 0 bases short and J 2 bases short, with 7 bases between. Per germline, CDR1 LGHNA and CDR2 YSLEER. Input material: CD8+ T cells from PBMCs. This TCR derives from a human donor in good health (CMV status not recorded). Some clones in this sample may be carry-over from other donors' samples. J is TRBJ2-5 and V is TRBV4-3; D ambiguous. The CDR3 nucleotides are TGCGCCAGCAGCCAAGATCTCCTACAAGAGACCCAGTACTTC. Translated, it gives CASSQDLLQETQYF.